The 16 T cell receptor beta chains listed next were all sequenced from one sample in a study of T cells in Graves' hyperthyroidism and ophthalmopathy. RNA transcripts served as the template for amplifying TCR beta CDR3 regions. The HTBI set primed first-round TCR CDR3 RT-PCR. TCRdb processed the multiplex PCR reads anew with MiXCR; each CDR3 protein has one entry. Found here are about 290,000 distinct CDR3 sequences, approximately 17% of them singletons; the top ten hold approximately 60%. Sequencing used blood. The receptors were gathered from a woman in her fifties or sixties with Graves' ophthalmopathy.

This clonotype was recorded at least ten times. The chain joins TRBV20-1 to TRBJ2-1; 13 bases agree with TRBD2. Germline CDR1 DFQATT, CDR2 SNEGSKA (reference sequence). The CDR3 totals 15 residues. V trimming: 6 bases; J trimming: 8 bases; junction bases outside the gene matches: 10. CDR3 in DNA: TGCAGTGCCCCAGAGAGGACTAGCGGGAGAGATGAGCAGTTCTTC. Its translation: CSAPERTSGRDEQFF.

In this sample, this clonotype turned up many times. The gene calls are TRBV5-1 and TRBJ1-1; D possibly corresponds to TRBD1 (5 bases). Per the germline V gene, CDR1 is SGHRS and CDR2 is YFSETQ. The CDR3 has 14 residues. V was shortened by 0 bases and J by 4 bases, with 10 bases between the two germline ends. The CDR3, as DNA: TGCGCCAGCAGCTTGGCCGGGGACCTCACTGAAGCTTTCTTT. Translated: CASSLAGDLTEAFF.

V gene TRBV9 combines with J gene TRBJ1-4, with TRBD1 matching 7 bases. Germline V gene data show CDR1 as SGDLS and CDR2 as YYNGEE. The CDR3 runs to 15 residues. The V and J ends lost 3 bases and 4 bases, in that order; junction bases with no gene match: 6. CDR3 bases: TGTGCCAGCAGCGCTCACGGGACAGATAATGAAAAACTGTTTTTT. Encoded protein: CASSAHGTDNEKLFF.

This clonotype was observed a handful of times. This rearrangement joins TRBV18 to TRBJ2-2, with D uncertain. The CDR3 has 13 amino acids. CDR1 and CDR2 from the germline V gene are KGHSH and LQKENI. V was shortened by 6 bases and J by 7 bases, with 12 bases between the two germline ends. CDR3 nucleotide sequence: TGTGCCAGCTCCTCTCTTGGCGACGGGGAGCTGTTTTTT. This sequence encodes CASSSLGDGELFF.

CDR3 residues: CASSFGGATGSPLHF. CDR3 coding DNA: TGTGCCAGCAGCTTTGGAGGGGCTACGGGCTCACCCCTCCACTTT. V is TRBV5-6 and J is TRBJ1-6; maybe TRBD1 (5 bases). The CDR3 is 15 amino acids. Deletions cut 2 bases from V and 10 bases from J, with 16 bases between. Germline-derived CDR1 and CDR2 are SGHDT and YYEEEE.

This clonotype was counted only a few times. The rearrangement uses TRBV19 and TRBJ2-1; the D call may be TRBD1 or TRBD2 (5 bases each). V was pared by 4 bases and J by 5 bases, with 21 bases between. Germline lookup yields CDR1 LNHDA and CDR2 SQIVND (reference sequence). The CDR3 covers 17 residues. The CDR3 loop is CASSRDQGSERNNEQFF. CDR3 DNA: TGTGCCAGTAGTAGGGACCAAGGAAGCGAACGCAACAATGAGCAGTTCTTC. Full variable domain (missing parts from reference TRBV19 and TRBJ2-1): DGGITQSPKYLFRKEGQNVTLSCEQNLNHDAMYWYRQDPGQGLRLIYYSQIVNDFQKGDIAEGYSVSREKKESFPLTVTSAQKNPTAFYLCASSRDQGSERNNEQFFGPGTRLTVL.

This clonotype was picked up many times. The chain links TRBV2 to TRBJ2-2, with 9 bases matching TRBD1. V lost 1 base and J lost 3; bases outside the gene matches: 3. Germline values: CDR1 SNHLY, CDR2 FYNNEI. This CDR3 has 16 residues. The CDR3 loop is CASSEGGTGYTGELFF. In DNA, the CDR3 is TGTGCCAGCAGTGAAGGGGGGACAGGGTACACCGGGGAGCTGTTTTTT.

This clonotype has only a few counts. The J gene is TRBJ2-1, the V gene TRBV6-1; the match to TRBD2 covers 8 bases. The trim removed 8 bases at V and 6 bases at J, leaving 12 bases unmatched. The CDR3 consists of 15 residues. Germline V gene lookup returns CDR1 MNHNS and CDR2 SASEGT. The CDR3 bases are TGTGCCAGCGGGGGTCGGGAGGGCCGGCCCAATGAGCAGTTCTTC. Encoded protein: CASGGREGRPNEQFF.

This chain joins TRBV6-1 and TRBJ1-5; 8 bases align to TRBD1. The CDR3 has 16 residues. Trimming cost V 6 bases and J 4 bases; bases outside gene matches: 11. In germline, CDR1 is MNHNS, CDR2 SASEGT. CDR3 in DNA: TGTGCCAGCAGGAGCCTGGACAGGGTTGGAAATCAGCCCCAGCATTTT. This translates into CASRSLDRVGNQPQHF.

Worth noting for this clonotype: A much more abundant neighbour one base away suggests this may be a read error. The J gene is TRBJ2-7, the V gene TRBV7-3; no reliable D call. CDR1 and CDR2 (germline): SGHTA, FQGTGA. The CDR3 covers 13 residues. CDR3 loop: CASNLGTGSEQYF. DNA of the CDR3: TGTGCCAGCAACTTAGGCACCGGGTCCGAGCAGTACTTC. The full variable domain, with the rest looked up from reference TRBV7-3 and TRBJ2-7, is GAGVSQTPSNKVTEKGKYVELRCDPISGHTALYWYRQSLGQGPEFLIYFQGTGAADDSGLPNDRFFAVRPEGSVSTLKIQRTERGDSAVYLCASNLGTGSEQYFGPGTRLTVT.

This clonotype was picked up many times. J is TRBJ1-1 and V is TRBV24-1, with D maybe TRBD1 (5 bases). Looked up from germline, CDR1 is KGHDR and CDR2 is SFDVKD. Trimming removed 4 bases from V and 7 bases from J, with 6 bases in between. The CDR3 has 11 residues. CDR3 sequence (DNA): TGTGCCACCAGTGACCAGGGTGAAGCTTTCTTT. It encodes CATSDQGEAFF.

This clonotype has ten or more counts. This sequence joins TRBV4-3 and TRBJ1-2; D is undetermined. The germline V gene has CDR1 LGHNA and CDR2 YSLEER. This CDR3 comprises 14 residues. Trimming shortened V by 7 bases and J by 0 bases, and 12 bases separated the two germline ends. As DNA, the CDR3 is TGCGCCAGCACACGGACTGACGCTAACTATGGCTACACCTTC. Amino acid sequence: CASTRTDANYGYTF.

Remarks on this clonotype: At one end the junction does not follow the germline gene, possibly because of a read error. This chain links TRBV13 with TRBJ2-5, with D perhaps TRBD1 (5 bases). Per germline, CDR1 PRHDT and CDR2 FYEKMQ (reference sequence). This CDR3 spans 16 amino acids. CDR3 DNA sequence: TGTGCCAGCAGCCTAACAATGACAGTATACCAAGGGACCCAGTACTTC. Amino acid sequence: CASSLTMTVYQGTQYF.

This clonotype was counted only a few times. This rearrangement joins TRBV11-3 to TRBJ2-1, with D perhaps matching TRBD2 (6 bases). V was shortened by 4 bases and J by 5 bases, with 9 bases between the two germline ends. Germline V gene lookup returns CDR1 SGHNT and CDR2 YENEEA. The CDR3 length is 13 residues. CDR3 DNA sequence: TGTGCCAGCAGCTCGGGAGCGCACAATGAGCAGTTCTTC. This codes for CASSSGAHNEQFF.

The table lists this clonotype with many counts. The V call is TRBV6-2 or TRBV6-3, the J call TRBJ2-1, with TRBD2 matching 8 bases. Unmatched junction bases numbered 9, after V lost 2 bases and J lost 9 bases. Per the germline V gene, CDR1 is MNHEY and CDR2 is SVGEGT. CDR3 length equals 15 residues. The CDR3 is CASSYAGGGYREQFF. The CDR3 bases are TGTGCCAGCAGTTACGCCGGGGGGGGGTACCGTGAGCAGTTCTTC.

This chain connects TRBV6-2 or TRBV6-3 to TRBJ2-4, with a weak D call TRBD1 (6 bases). V was trimmed by 2 bases and J by 0 bases, leaving 17 bases between them. The length of the CDR3 is 18 residues. Germline-derived CDR1 and CDR2 are MNHEY and SVGEGT. DNA of the CDR3: TGTGCCAGCAGTTACCCCCCTGACAGGCTCTTAGCCAAAAACATTCAGTACTTC. It specifies CASSYPPDRLLAKNIQYF.